The 27 T cell receptor beta chains below were found in one sample sequenced in a study of OX40 agonist ivuxolimab in advanced cancers. Using immunoSEQ multiplex PCR, the repertoire was profiled, and TCRdb retains in-frame clones only, with some absent. This sample has approximately 32,000 clones; more than 70% occur once, and the top ten carry 8.5% to 9.5%. The material was CD4+ or CD8+ T cells sorted from blood, obtained in a trial of the OX40 agonist ivuxolimab. The receptors here all came from an adult with an advanced solid tumor such as melanoma, head and neck, liver or kidney cancer.

The genes are TRBV7-8 and TRBJ1-2; 8 bases are a match to TRBD1. J lost 4 bases, V lost 4 bases, and 8 bases had no gene match. The CDR3 length is 15 residues. The germline gives CDR1 SGHVS, CDR2 FQNEAQ. CDR3 sequence (DNA): TGTGCCAGCAGCTCCCCCAGGACAGGGTTCTATGGCTACACCTTC. It encodes CASSSPRTGFYGYTF.

The chain employs TRBV7-2 and TRBJ2-1; D is unresolved. V lost 2 bases and J lost 4, with 9 bases in between. Germline loops: CDR1 SGHTA, CDR2 FQGNSA. The CDR3 is made up of 14 amino acids. The DNA for the CDR3 is TGTGCCAGCAGCTTAAGACTTACTTACAATGAGCAGTTCTTC. Translation gives CASSLRLTYNEQFF.

The chain links TRBV14 to TRBJ2-1, with 7 nucleotides matching TRBD1. J was trimmed by 3 bases and V by 3 bases; bases with no gene match: 2. CDR1 and CDR2 from the germline V gene are SGHDN and FVKESK. The CDR3 has 14 amino acids. CDR3 nucleotides: TGTGCCAGCAGCCAGAGGGGGCTCTACAATGAGCAGTTCTTC. As protein: CASSQRGLYNEQFF.

This sequence joins TRBV6-1 and TRBJ1-5, with unresolved D. Germline values: CDR1 MNHNS, CDR2 SASEGT. Trimming took off 1 base at V and 1 base at J, with 5 bases between the two ends. This CDR3 region has 14 residues. The CDR3 spells CASSEDGSNQPQHF. CDR3 nucleotides: TGTGCCAGCAGTGAAGACGGAAGCAATCAGCCCCAGCATTTT.

The CDR3 reads CASSPIREGREQFF. CDR3 nucleotide sequence: TGTGCCAGCAGCCCGATACGAGAGGGCCGCGAGCAGTTCTTC. J is TRBJ2-1 and V is TRBV27; D is possibly TRBD2 (5 bases). The ends were cut back, 6 bases at V and 10 bases at J, with 19 bases in the middle. The CDR3 sequence is 14 residues long. Germline CDR1 is MNHEY and CDR2 is SMNVEV (reference sequence).

The chain couples TRBV28 to TRBJ2-3; D ambiguous. V lost 4 bases and J lost 2, with 13 bases in between. The CDR3 is made up of 15 amino acids. The germline V gene encodes CDR1 MDHEN and CDR2 SYDVKM. CDR3 residues: CASSSTLSPTDTQYF. CDR3 nucleotides: TGTGCCAGCAGTTCTACATTGTCACCCACAGATACGCAGTATTTT.

V usage is TRBV19 and J usage is TRBJ1-5; maybe TRBD1 (6 bases). The CDR3 has 16 residues. The germline CDR1 and CDR2 sequences are LNHDA and SQIVND (reference sequence). Trimming removed 2 bases at V and 5 bases at J, with 16 bases between. CDR3 coding DNA: TGTGCCAGTAGTATACAGGGGCGCGGGGGTTATCAGCCCCAGCATTTT. Translated, it gives CASSIQGRGGYQPQHF. The complete variable domain, with remaining parts taken from reference TRBV19 and TRBJ1-5, reads DGGITQSPKYLFRKEGQNVTLSCEQNLNHDAMYWYRQDPGQGLRLIYYSQIVNDFQKGDIAEGYSVSREKKESFPLTVTSAQKNPTAFYLCASSIQGRGGYQPQHFGDGTRLSIL.

The chain has TRBV11-2 and TRBJ2-3, with D perhaps matching TRBD1 (6 bases). Deletions cut 5 bases from V and 3 bases from J, with 12 bases between. There are 14 residues in the CDR3. CDR1 and CDR2 from the germline V gene are SGHAT and FQNNGV. In DNA, the CDR3 is TGTGCCAGCAGCCGAATCGACAGGACAGATACGCAGTATTTT. It encodes CASSRIDRTDTQYF.

The chain links TRBV5-6 to TRBJ2-4, with TRBD1 as a possible D gene (6 bases). This CDR3 has 14 residues. V gave up 2 bases and J gave up 8 bases, with 14 bases separating them. The germline V gene encodes CDR1 SGHDT and CDR2 YYEEEE. In DNA form, the CDR3 reads TGTGCCAGCAGCTTTATAGGGACATCACACATTCAGTACTTC. Protein sequence: CASSFIGTSHIQYF.

The chain has TRBV7-2 and TRBJ2-1; 11 bases fit TRBD2. The V gene end was trimmed by 4 bases and the J gene end by 13 bases; junction bases not matched to a gene: 9. The CDR3 extends over 14 amino acids. Germline-derived CDR1 and CDR2 are SGHTA and FQGNSA. CDR3 residues: CASSSTHLAGGQFF. Here the CDR3 DNA reads TGTGCCAGCAGCTCGACTCACCTAGCGGGAGGCCAGTTCTTC. Full variable domain (remainder filled in from reference TRBV7-2 and TRBJ2-1): GAGVSQSPSNKVTEKGKDVELRCDPISGHTALYWYRQSLGQGLEFLIYFQGNSAPDKSGLPSDRFSAERTGGSVSTLTIQRTQQEDSAVYLCASSSTHLAGGQFFGPGTRLTVL.

The chain uses TRBV4-1 and TRBJ2-3; D is ambiguous. Germline V gene sequence: CDR1 MGHRA, CDR2 YSYEKL. V lost 0 bases to trimming and J lost 6 bases, with 13 bases between them. This CDR3 has 15 residues. In nucleotides, the CDR3 is TGCGCCAGCAGCCAAGACCGTTTGAGTCCCGATACGCAGTATTTT. It codes for CASSQDRLSPDTQYF.

The V gene is TRBV5-5, the J gene TRBJ1-2, with 12 positions matching TRBD1. The CDR3 is 13 amino acids. Per the germline V gene, CDR1 is SGHKS and CDR2 is YYEKEE (reference sequence). Losses at the gene ends were 4 bases for V and 11 bases for J; bases not matched to a gene: 6. The CDR3 loop reads CASSKMGQGAYTF. Here the CDR3 DNA reads TGTGCCAGCAGCAAGATGGGACAGGGGGCTTACACCTTC.

This chain connects TRBV5-1 to TRBJ1-2, with TRBD1 identical over 11 bases. Germline loops: CDR1 SGHRS, CDR2 YFSETQ. Germline trimming cut 0 bases from V and 5 bases from J; bases unmatched to any gene: 12. The CDR3 totals 18 residues. The CDR3 nucleotides are TGCGCCAGCAGCTTGGCTGGACAGGGGGCCTCTGGGTGGTATGGCTACACCTTC. Translating gives CASSLAGQGASGWYGYTF.

The count of this clone is one. This chain joins TRBV7-6 and TRBJ2-7, with D tentatively TRBD1 or TRBD2 (5 bases each). V lost 1 base, J lost 1 base, and 11 bases lay in between. The CDR3 has 15 amino acids. Per germline, CDR1 SGHVS and CDR2 FNYEAQ. CDR3 DNA: TGTGCCAGCAGCTTAGGTCTTGGGGGTTCCTACGAGCAGTACTTC. The encoded protein is CASSLGLGGSYEQYF.

The chain carries TRBV13 and TRBJ1-1, with 9 bases fitting TRBD1. The V and J ends lost 5 bases and 5 bases, in that order; junction bases with no gene match: 9. The germline V gene has CDR1 PRHDT and CDR2 FYEKMQ (reference sequence). The CDR3 is made up of 15 amino acids. CDR3 region: CASSHSGQGRTEAFF. CDR3 sequence (DNA): TGTGCCAGCAGCCACAGTGGACAGGGGAGGACTGAAGCTTTCTTT.

The CDR3 loop reads CASSGSVPDTQYF. CDR3 nucleotide sequence: TGTGCCAGTAGCGGGAGCGTTCCAGATACGCAGTATTTT. This rearrangement joins TRBV10-3 to TRBJ2-3, with 9 bases aligning to TRBD2. Germline lookup yields CDR1 ENHRY and CDR2 SYGVKD. This CDR3 is built from 13 residues. V dropped 10 bases and J dropped 4; count of bases not matched to a gene: 6.

This chain uses TRBV18 with TRBJ2-1; a weak D match, TRBD2 (6 bases). The CDR3 is 13 residues long. CDR1 and CDR2 (germline): KGHSH, LQKENI. V dropped 0 bases and J dropped 8 bases, with 8 bases sitting between them. CDR3 sequence reads: CASSPPGEDEQFF. CDR3 in DNA: TGTGCCAGCTCACCACCGGGGGAGGATGAGCAGTTCTTC.

CDR3 DNA: TGTGCCAGCAGCCGAACTAGCGGGAGGGGAACCGGGGAGCTGTTTTTT. Translated: CASSRTSGRGTGELFF. V gene TRBV14 combines with J gene TRBJ2-2, with 13 bases that match TRBD2. Germline CDR1 SGHDN, CDR2 FVKESK. Trimming took 4 bases from V and 5 from J; bases not matched to a gene: 4. The CDR3 has 16 amino acids. The full variable domain, with the rest looked up from reference TRBV14 and TRBJ2-2, is EAGVTQFPSHSVIEKGQTVTLRCDPISGHDNLYWYRRVMGKEIKFLLHFVKESKQDESGMPNNRFLAERTGGTYSTLKVQPAELEDSGVYFCASSRTSGRGTGELFFGEGSRLTVL.

CDR3 sequence (DNA): TGTGCCAGCAGTGATTCGGGGCGTCAGCCCCAGCATTTT. Its translation: CASSDSGRQPQHF. The rearrangement uses TRBV6-1 and TRBJ1-5, with D possibly TRBD1 on 5 matching bases. V shed 3 bases and J shed 6 bases, with 9 bases lying between them. The length of the CDR3 is 13 residues. Germline loops: CDR1 MNHNS, CDR2 SASEGT.

The V and J genes are TRBV15 and TRBJ2-5; D may be TRBD1 (6 bases). Germline V CDR1 and CDR2: LNHNV, YYDKDF (reference sequence). With 5 bases removed from V and 5 bases from J, the gap between germline ends came to 18 bases. The CDR3 loop spans 15 amino acids. The CDR3, as DNA: TGTGCCACCAGCCGGGACAATAATCCGGCGGAGACCCAGTACTTC. This sequence encodes CATSRDNNPAETQYF.

This clone was observed a handful of times. V is TRBV27 and J is TRBJ1-4; D gene unclear. The germline V gene encodes CDR1 MNHEY and CDR2 SMNVEV (reference sequence). Trimming took 1 base from V and 7 from J, leaving 13 bases between them. CDR3 size: 15 residues. In nucleotides, the CDR3 is TGTGCCAGCAGTTTATACGGGTTTGCAGGTGAAAAACTGTTTTTT. Amino acid sequence: CASSLYGFAGEKLFF. Full variable domain (outside the CDR3, taken from reference TRBV27 and TRBJ1-4): EAQVTQNPRYLITVTGKKLTVTCSQNMNHEYMSWYRQDPGLGLRQIYYSMNVEVTDKGDVPEGYKVSRKEKRNFPLILESPSPNQTSLYFCASSLYGFAGEKLFFGSGTQLSVL.

The chain uses TRBV5-1 and TRBJ1-1; 9 bases match TRBD1. Germline CDR1 SGHRS, CDR2 YFSETQ. CDR3 length: 15 amino acids. Germline trimming cut 4 bases from V and 1 base from J; bases unmatched to any gene: 5. Here the CDR3 reads CASSGPDRGNTEAFF. The DNA of the CDR3 is TGCGCCAGCAGCGGCCCGGACAGGGGGAACACTGAAGCTTTCTTT.

The rearrangement uses TRBV19 and TRBJ2-7; a weak D match, TRBD2 (5 bases). This CDR3 has 14 amino acids. The V end was cut by 3 bases, the J end by 4 bases, with 13 bases between. CDR1 is LNHDA and CDR2 is SQIVND in the germline V gene (reference sequence). The chain's CDR3 is CASSMNSVPYEQYF. As DNA, the CDR3 is TGTGCCAGTAGTATGAATAGCGTCCCTTACGAGCAGTACTTC.

V is TRBV9 and J is TRBJ2-3; the D gene is possibly TRBD2 (6 bases). Per the germline V gene, CDR1 is SGDLS and CDR2 is YYNGEE. The CDR3 sequence is 14 residues long. The V and J ends lost 2 bases and 2 bases respectively, with 9 bases between them. CDR3 sequence: CASSVGLTTDTQYF. The CDR3 DNA sequence: TGTGCCAGCAGCGTGGGACTTACCACAGATACGCAGTATTTT.

V gene TRBV9 combines with J gene TRBJ2-7; TRBD2 aligns across 7 bases. After removal of 0 bases from V and 5 bases from J, the junction contained 5 bases not matched to a gene. In germline, CDR1 is SGDLS, CDR2 YYNGEE. CDR3 size: 14 residues. The CDR3 DNA sequence: TGTGCCAGCAGCGTAGTGGCGGGAGCCCACGAGCAGTACTTC. Translated, it gives CASSVVAGAHEQYF.

This chain uses TRBV10-2 with TRBJ1-5, with D unresolved. The CDR3 runs to 13 residues. The V end was cut by 5 bases, the J end by 0 bases, with 5 bases between. Germline V gene lookup returns CDR1 WSHSY and CDR2 SAAADI. Here the CDR3 DNA reads TGCGCCAGCAGTCTTAATAGCAATCAGCCCCAGCATTTT. It yields the protein CASSLNSNQPQHF.

In DNA, the CDR3 is TGTGCCACCAGCAGAGATCTAGGTAGGGAAGCTTTCTTT. Translation: CATSRDLGREAFF. V is TRBV15 and J is TRBJ1-1, with no clear D. Germline lookup yields CDR1 LNHNV and CDR2 YYDKDF (reference sequence). The CDR3 runs 13 residues. Trimming stripped 0 bases from V and 8 bases from J, with 10 bases between.